This T cell receptor beta chain appears in the sequencing data of a study of blood T cell repertoires in COVID-19 (dated by TCRdb to 2019 to 2021). The study in broad terms: Samples from collaborators originated in the United States, Italy and Spain and spanned both the acute and convalescent phases of COVID-19. The material from the prospective study consisted of cDNA or gDNA derived from T cells, B-cell-depleted T cells, or PBMCs. Subjects who had been exposed to COVID-19, were actively infected with it, or had recovered from it provided the deeply sampled blood TCRbeta repertoires that made up the dataset. A freely available public database, intended as a resource for researchers studying the immune response to SARS-CoV-2, is where the repertoires were released. The samples were drawn from two sources: the first 160 participants of the ongoing ImmuneRACE study, and over 1,000 subjects contributed by 6 global collaborators. Nearly every sample came with metadata listing a de-identified subject ID, COVID-19 status, age in years and sex. Where available, HLA class I and class II types were taken from metadata supplied by the sample provider and were not determined by assay-based typing. General findings and caveats noted by the study authors: Clinical and demographic metadata were provided uncurated, with the amount varying by source and participant.

The immunoSEQ Assay, a bias-controlled multiplex PCR, was used to amplify TCRbeta CDR3 regions from genomic DNA. Under the source paper's analysis protocol: The number of nucleated cells in each sample was estimated from the amplification of reference gene primers within the assay. Sequence reads were collapsed and filtered to measure the absolute abundance of every unique TCRbeta CDR3 rearrangement. For each sample, productive Simpson clonality was calculated as the square root of Simpson's diversity index over productive rearrangements. The immuneACCESS repertoire file appears here via TCRdb, limited to in-frame rearrangements. These files lack a portion of the clones; in checked studies, under half of the deficit traces to unresolved V genes, and the cause of the others is not known. The V and J calls and the clone size are those of that table, but D and trimming were determined from the DNA. The sample includes 200,000 to 250,000 clones, with 75% to 85% observed a single time. The top ten hold approximately 10% of the sample.

V and J lose 4 bases and 4 bases, and a span of 14 bases separates them. From cysteine to phenylalanine, the CDR3 is 16 amino acids long. The retained sequence is limited to the CDR3, 48 bases, with the frame set at the first base. CDR1 MDHEN and CDR2 SYDVKM are derived from the germline V gene. The collaborating institutions used their own protocols to collect whole blood in K2EDTA tubes. For TCRbeta analysis, collaborators shipped samples as frozen whole blood, isolated PBMCs, or DNA extracted from either of those sample types. A remark on this clone: Its antigen is currently not known. Per-base qualities were not stored, and no clone one base away is much larger.

The rearrangement combines TRBV28 with TRBJ1-6; D gene: possibly TRBD1, on 5 matching bases. Input material: peripheral blood. This clonotype originated in a man in his fifties or sixties with active or convalescent COVID-19. The CDR3 reads CASSYPDSTYNSPLHF. The nucleotides read TGTGCCAGCAGTTATCCCGACAGTACATATAATTCACCCCTCCACTTT.